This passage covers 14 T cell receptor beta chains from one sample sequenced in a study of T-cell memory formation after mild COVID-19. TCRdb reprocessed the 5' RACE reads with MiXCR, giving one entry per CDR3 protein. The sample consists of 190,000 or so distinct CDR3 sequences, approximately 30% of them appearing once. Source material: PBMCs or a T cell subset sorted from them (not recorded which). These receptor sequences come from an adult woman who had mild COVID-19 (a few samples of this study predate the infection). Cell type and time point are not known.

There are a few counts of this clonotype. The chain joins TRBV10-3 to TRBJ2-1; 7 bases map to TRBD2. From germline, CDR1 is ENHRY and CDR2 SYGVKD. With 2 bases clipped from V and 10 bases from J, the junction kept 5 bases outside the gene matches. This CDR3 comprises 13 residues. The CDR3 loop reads CAISEPGSGEQFF. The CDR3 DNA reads TGTGCCATCAGTGAGCCTGGTAGCGGGGAGCAGTTCTTC.

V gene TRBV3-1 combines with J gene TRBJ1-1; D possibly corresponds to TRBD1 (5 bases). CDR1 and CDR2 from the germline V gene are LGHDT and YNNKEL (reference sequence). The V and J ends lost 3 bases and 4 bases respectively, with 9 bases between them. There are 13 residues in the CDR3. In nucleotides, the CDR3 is TGTGCCAGCAGCCACGGGGGAGCCACTGAAGCTTTCTTT. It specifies CASSHGGATEAFF.

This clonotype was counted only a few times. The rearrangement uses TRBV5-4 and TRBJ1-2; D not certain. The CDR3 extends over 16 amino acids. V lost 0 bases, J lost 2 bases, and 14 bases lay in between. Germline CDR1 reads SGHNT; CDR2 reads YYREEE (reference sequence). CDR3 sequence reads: CASSLAAATLNYGYTF. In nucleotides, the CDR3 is TGTGCCAGCAGCTTGGCGGCGGCCACTCTAAACTATGGCTACACCTTC. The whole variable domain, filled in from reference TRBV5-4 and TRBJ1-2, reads ETGVTQSPTHLIKTRGQQVTLRCSSQSGHNTVSWYQQALGQGPQFIFQYYREEENGRGNFPPRFSGLQFPNYSSELNVNALELDDSALYLCASSLAAATLNYGYTFGSGTRLTVV.

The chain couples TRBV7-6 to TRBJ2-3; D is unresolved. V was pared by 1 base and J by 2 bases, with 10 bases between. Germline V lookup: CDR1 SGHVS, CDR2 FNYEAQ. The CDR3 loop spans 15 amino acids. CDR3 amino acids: CASSLVVALTDTQYF. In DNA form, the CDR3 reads TGTGCCAGCAGCTTAGTCGTCGCTCTCACAGATACGCAGTATTTT. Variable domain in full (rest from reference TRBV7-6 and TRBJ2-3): GAGVSQSPRYKVTKRGQDVALRCDPISGHVSLYWYRQALGQGPEFLTYFNYEAQQDKSGLPNDRFSAERPEGSISTLTIQRTEQRDSAMYRCASSLVVALTDTQYFGPGTRLTVL.

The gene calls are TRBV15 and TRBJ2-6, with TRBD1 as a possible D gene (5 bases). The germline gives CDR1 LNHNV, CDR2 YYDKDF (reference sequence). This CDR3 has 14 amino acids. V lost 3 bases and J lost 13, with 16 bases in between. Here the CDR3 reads CATSSMGQSGVLTF. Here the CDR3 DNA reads TGTGCCACCAGCAGTATGGGGCAGTCAGGAGTCCTGACTTTC.

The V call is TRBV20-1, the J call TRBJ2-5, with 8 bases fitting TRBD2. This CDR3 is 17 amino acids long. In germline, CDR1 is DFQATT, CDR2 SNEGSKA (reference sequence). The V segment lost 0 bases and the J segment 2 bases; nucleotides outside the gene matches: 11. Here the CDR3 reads CSARDHSAGGLQETQYF. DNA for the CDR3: TGCAGTGCTAGAGATCATTCGGCGGGGGGACTTCAAGAGACCCAGTACTTC.

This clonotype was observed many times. The CDR3 region has the DNA TGTGCCAGCAGGCCGGGGGGGTTATTTGATGAGCAGTTCTTC. As protein: CASRPGGLFDEQFF. The chain employs TRBV7-9 and TRBJ2-1; 8 nucleotides line up with TRBD2. After removal of 6 bases from V and 8 bases from J, the junction contained 9 bases not matched to a gene. Germline V lookup: CDR1 SEHNR, CDR2 FQNEAQ (reference sequence). CDR3 length: 14 amino acids.

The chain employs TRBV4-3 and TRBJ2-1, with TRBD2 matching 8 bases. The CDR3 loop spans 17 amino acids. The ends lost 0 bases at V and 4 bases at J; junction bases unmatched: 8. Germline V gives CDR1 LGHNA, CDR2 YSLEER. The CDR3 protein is CASSQDRAGGQYNEQFF. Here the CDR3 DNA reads TGCGCCAGCAGCCAAGATAGGGCGGGAGGCCAATACAATGAGCAGTTCTTC.

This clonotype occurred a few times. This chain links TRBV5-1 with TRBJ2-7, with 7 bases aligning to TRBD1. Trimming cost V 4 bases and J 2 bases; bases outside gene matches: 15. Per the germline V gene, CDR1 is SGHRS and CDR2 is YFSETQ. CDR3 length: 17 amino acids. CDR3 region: CASSKEQGVSHPYEQYF. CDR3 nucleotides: TGCGCCAGCAGCAAGGAGCAGGGGGTATCCCATCCCTACGAGCAGTACTTC.

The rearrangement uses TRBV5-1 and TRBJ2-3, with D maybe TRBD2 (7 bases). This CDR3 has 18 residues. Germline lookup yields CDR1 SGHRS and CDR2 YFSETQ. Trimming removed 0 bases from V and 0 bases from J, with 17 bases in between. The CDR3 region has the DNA TGCGCCAGCAGCTTGGTGGTGGGGGGGCCCACTAGCACAGATACGCAGTATTTT. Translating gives CASSLVVGGPTSTDTQYF.

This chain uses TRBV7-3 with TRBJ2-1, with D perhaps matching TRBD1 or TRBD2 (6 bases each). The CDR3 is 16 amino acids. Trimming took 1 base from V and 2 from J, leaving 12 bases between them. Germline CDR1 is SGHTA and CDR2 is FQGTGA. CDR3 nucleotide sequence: TGTGCCAGCAGCTTAATTGGGGGGCTGGCCTACAATGAGCAGTTCTTC. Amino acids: CASSLIGGLAYNEQFF.

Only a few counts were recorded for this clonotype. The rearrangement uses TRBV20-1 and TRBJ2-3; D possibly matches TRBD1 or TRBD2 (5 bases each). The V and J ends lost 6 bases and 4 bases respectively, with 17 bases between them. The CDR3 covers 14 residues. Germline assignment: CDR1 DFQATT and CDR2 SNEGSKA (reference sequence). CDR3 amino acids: CSAMGPIGADTQYF. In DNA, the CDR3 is TGCAGTGCCATGGGACCAATAGGGGCAGATACGCAGTATTTT.

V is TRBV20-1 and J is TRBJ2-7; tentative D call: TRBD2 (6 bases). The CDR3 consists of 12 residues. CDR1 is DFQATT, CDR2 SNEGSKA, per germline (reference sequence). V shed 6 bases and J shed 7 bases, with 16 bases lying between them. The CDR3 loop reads CSAERAGWEQYF. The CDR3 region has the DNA TGCAGTGCCGAAAGAGCGGGTTGGGAGCAGTACTTC.

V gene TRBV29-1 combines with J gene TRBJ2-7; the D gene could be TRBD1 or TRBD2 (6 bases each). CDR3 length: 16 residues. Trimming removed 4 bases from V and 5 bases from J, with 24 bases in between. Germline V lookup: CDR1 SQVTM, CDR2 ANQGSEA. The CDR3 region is CSVVARGGGFIHEQYF. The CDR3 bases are TGCAGCGTTGTAGCGCGTGGAGGGGGATTTATCCACGAGCAGTACTTC.